This T cell receptor (beta chain) is drawn from a study of CD8 T cells in Susac syndrome. V was trimmed by 5 bases and J by 9 bases, leaving 25 bases between them. CDR3 length: 16 amino acids. Germline CDR1 MNHEY, CDR2 SMNVEV (reference sequence). An amount of RNA that ranged from roughly 0.45 to 1 ug was reverse transcribed with random hexamers. TCRdb re-called the immunoSEQ multiplex PCR reads with MiXCR, one entry per CDR3 protein. The repertoire includes about 200,000 distinct CDR3 sequences, roughly 95% of them detected once, and 0.1% sits in the top ten. The rearrangement uses TRBV27 and TRBJ1-2, with unresolved D. The clonotype originates from a human donor in good health. Sequenced sample: CD4+ T cells from PBMCs. The DNA for the CDR3 is TGTGCCAGCAGTCCCCATAGTACGGGTGGGGTCGGTAGCTACACCTTC. Its protein product is CASSPHSTGGVGSYTF.